Shown below are 23 T cell receptor beta chains from a single sample sequenced in a study of blood T cell repertoires in COVID-19. The method was immunoSEQ multiplex PCR; TCRdb's version includes in-frame clones alone and lacks a portion of them. The sample gives about 390,000 clones, approximately 87% of which show up once; about 9.4% is in the top ten. The source material was PBMCs or T cells enriched from blood (not recorded which). All receptors come from a woman between 50 and 59 years old who had recovered from COVID-19.

This chain connects TRBV4-1 to TRBJ1-2, with a weak D call TRBD1 (6 bases). The CDR3 is 16 residues long. CDR1 and CDR2 from the germline V gene are MGHRA and YSYEKL. Trimming cost V 5 bases and J 8 bases, with 24 bases left between them. DNA of the CDR3: TGCGCCAGCAGCGAACAGGGAGTTGGGTCCCTGGGAGGCTACACCTTC. Translating it yields CASSEQGVGSLGGYTF.

V usage is TRBV30 and J usage is TRBJ1-4; D remains ambiguous. CDR1 is GTSNPN and CDR2 is SVGIG in the germline V gene (reference sequence). Deletions cut 2 bases from V and 1 base from J, with 8 bases between. This CDR3 region has 14 residues. The CDR3, as DNA: TGTGCCTGGAGTAGGAGTTTAACTAATGAAAAACTGTTTTTT. It is translated as CAWSRSLTNEKLFF.

The V and J genes are TRBV7-2 and TRBJ2-7, with TRBD1 as a possible D gene (5 bases). Germline V gene data show CDR1 as SGHTA and CDR2 as FQGNSA. With 1 base removed from V and 4 bases from J, the gap between germline ends came to 11 bases. The CDR3 totals 14 residues. In DNA, the CDR3 is TGTGCCAGCAGCTTAGAATCAGGGAATTACGAGCAGTACTTC. Protein: CASSLESGNYEQYF. Looking up the rest from reference TRBV7-2 and TRBJ2-7 gives the full variable domain: GAGVSQSPSNKVTEKGKDVELRCDPISGHTALYWYRQSLGQGLEFLIYFQGNSAPDKSGLPSDRFSAERTGGSVSTLTIQRTQQEDSAVYLCASSLESGNYEQYFGPGTRLTVT.

V and J are TRBV5-1 and TRBJ1-2, with unresolved D. This CDR3 region has 13 residues. Between the trimmed V and J ends, which lost 4 bases and 1 base, there was a span of 8 bases. In germline, CDR1 is SGHRS, CDR2 YFSETQ. Here the CDR3 DNA reads TGCGCCAGCAGCCCATCAATTAACTATGGCTACACCTTC. It specifies CASSPSINYGYTF.

The CDR3 spells CASAVGYRETQYF. The CDR3 DNA reads as TGTGCCTCGGCCGTAGGGTACAGGGAGACCCAGTACTTC. The J gene is TRBJ2-5, the V gene TRBV2; maybe TRBD1 (5 bases). From germline, CDR1 is SNHLY and CDR2 FYNNEI. Trimming removed 11 bases at V and 5 bases at J, with 18 bases between. The CDR3 loop spans 13 amino acids.

The J gene is TRBJ1-1, the V gene TRBV13; D possibly corresponds to TRBD1 (6 bases). The germline CDR1 and CDR2 sequences are PRHDT and FYEKMQ (reference sequence). Trimming shortened V by 3 bases and J by 1 base, and 12 bases separated the two germline ends. CDR3 length: 15 residues. Here the CDR3 reads CASSLSLGANTEAFF. The CDR3 DNA reads TGTGCCAGCAGCTTGAGTCTGGGGGCGAACACTGAAGCTTTCTTT. The complete variable domain, with remaining parts taken from reference TRBV13 and TRBJ1-1, reads AAGVIQSPRHLIKEKRETATLKCYPIPRHDTVYWYQQGPGQDPQFLISFYEKMQSDKGSIPDRFSAQQFSDYHSELNMSSLELGDSALYFCASSLSLGANTEAFFGQGTRLTVV.

The chain has TRBV4-2 and TRBJ1-4; D uncertain. CDR3 length equals 15 residues. From germline, CDR1 is LGHNA and CDR2 YNFKEQ. Trimming shortened V by 0 bases and J by 5 bases, and 10 bases separated the two germline ends. The chain's CDR3 is CASSQEYQKNEKLFF. The DNA for the CDR3 is TGTGCCAGCAGCCAAGAGTATCAGAAGAATGAAAAACTGTTTTTT.

The chain recombines TRBV7-2 with TRBJ1-3; D gene uncertain. From germline, CDR1 is SGHTA and CDR2 FQGNSA. The V end lost 3 bases, the J end lost 4 bases, and 7 bases lay between the germline ends. The length of the CDR3 is 13 residues. The CDR3 DNA sequence: TGTGCCAGCAGCTTCGTGGAGGGAAACACCATATATTTT. Residues: CASSFVEGNTIYF. The complete variable domain, with remaining parts taken from reference TRBV7-2 and TRBJ1-3, reads GAGVSQSPSNKVTEKGKDVELRCDPISGHTALYWYRQSLGQGLEFLIYFQGNSAPDKSGLPSDRFSAERTGGSVSTLTIQRTQQEDSAVYLCASSFVEGNTIYFGEGSWLTVV.

This sequence joins TRBV7-2 and TRBJ1-1; 7 nucleotides match TRBD1. With V trimmed by 2 bases and J by 5 bases, 14 bases remained unmatched. Germline V gene data show CDR1 as SGHTA and CDR2 as FQGNSA. There are 17 residues in the CDR3. CDR3: CASSLYQGVRGFTEAFF. CDR3 DNA: TGTGCCAGCAGCTTATACCAGGGCGTCAGGGGGTTTACTGAAGCTTTCTTT.

The V gene is TRBV10-3, the J gene TRBJ1-1; 7 bases map to TRBD1. J was trimmed by 4 bases and V by 4 bases; bases with no gene match: 12. CDR3 length: 16 residues. CDR1 ENHRY and CDR2 SYGVKD come from the germline V gene. CDR3 sequence: CAISGLRDRVGTEAFF. CDR3 sequence (DNA): TGTGCCATCAGTGGGCTCCGGGACAGAGTGGGCACTGAAGCTTTCTTT.

This sequence joins TRBV5-1 and TRBJ2-1; TRBD2 is a possible D gene (6 bases). The CDR3 covers 12 residues. V dropped 4 bases and J dropped 9 bases, with 11 bases sitting between them. CDR1 is SGHRS, CDR2 YFSETQ, per germline. The CDR3 reads CASSPRDFEQFF. CDR3 in DNA: TGCGCCAGCAGCCCCCGGGACTTTGAGCAGTTCTTC.

DNA of the CDR3: TGTGCCAGCAGCTCGACAGGGTCATCCACAGATACGCAGTATTTT. Amino acids: CASSSTGSSTDTQYF. This chain uses TRBV13 with TRBJ2-3, with 7 bases identical to TRBD1. V shed 4 bases and J 2 bases; nucleotides not matched to a gene: 6. Germline V lookup: CDR1 PRHDT, CDR2 FYEKMQ (reference sequence). CDR3 length: 15 amino acids. The full variable domain, rest sourced from reference TRBV13 and TRBJ2-3, is AAGVIQSPRHLIKEKRETATLKCYPIPRHDTVYWYQQGPGQDPQFLISFYEKMQSDKGSIPDRFSAQQFSDYHSELNMSSLELGDSALYFCASSSTGSSTDTQYFGPGTRLTVL.

The gene calls are TRBV6-1 and TRBJ1-5; TRBD1 might be the D (6 bases). In germline, CDR1 is MNHNS, CDR2 SASEGT. V was cut by 1 base and J by 5 bases, with 9 bases left in between. This CDR3 spans 14 amino acids. CDR3 residues: CASSEGRGHQPQHF. The CDR3 nucleotides are TGTGCCAGCAGTGAAGGCAGGGGACATCAGCCCCAGCATTTT.

The chain links TRBV6-5 to TRBJ2-2, with 12 bases that match TRBD2. The CDR3 loop spans 15 amino acids. Germline V lookup: CDR1 MNHEY, CDR2 SVGAGI. V shed 8 bases, J shed 3 bases, and the junction held 4 bases outside the gene matches. The CDR3 protein is CASQGLAGDTGELFF. The CDR3 nucleotides are TGTGCCAGCCAGGGACTAGCGGGTGACACCGGGGAGCTGTTTTTT.

The rearrangement uses TRBV6-2 or TRBV6-3 and TRBJ1-5; TRBD1 is a possible D gene (6 bases). CDR3 size: 15 residues. V was clipped by 1 base and J by 3 bases, with 10 bases between them. The germline V gene encodes CDR1 MNHEY and CDR2 SVGEGT. CDR3 protein: CASSYYGQNNQPQHF. DNA of the CDR3: TGTGCCAGCAGTTACTACGGACAGAACAATCAGCCCCAGCATTTT.

This clone was seen only once. The CDR3 region is CASEGPTNTEAFF. CDR3 sequence (DNA): TGTGCCAGCGAGGGCCCCACGAACACTGAAGCTTTCTTT. The chain employs TRBV5-6 and TRBJ1-1, with D unresolved. The CDR3 sequence is 13 residues long. Germline loops: CDR1 SGHDT, CDR2 YYEEEE. V gave up 7 bases and J gave up 1 base, with 11 bases separating them.

The chain joins TRBV6-5 to TRBJ1-5; D not certain. Germline loops: CDR1 MNHEY, CDR2 SVGAGI. Trimming took off 6 bases at V and 0 bases at J, with 6 bases between the two ends. The CDR3 is 13 residues long. The CDR3 DNA reads as TGTGCCAGCAGACAGTTTAGCAATCAGCCCCAGCATTTT. This gives the protein CASRQFSNQPQHF.

This clone has only one observation. This sequence joins TRBV27 and TRBJ2-1; 14 positions agree with TRBD2. The CDR3 loop spans 18 amino acids. J was trimmed by 5 bases and V by 2 bases; bases with no gene match: 8. Germline V gives CDR1 MNHEY, CDR2 SMNVEV (reference sequence). The CDR3 loop reads CASSLKGTSGGIHNEQFF. The CDR3 nucleotides read TGTGCCAGCAGTTTAAAGGGGACTAGCGGGGGAATTCACAATGAGCAGTTCTTC.

The CDR3 is CASSLAGGSPQETQYF. DNA of the CDR3: TGTGCCAGCAGCCTAGCGGGGGGGTCCCCCCAAGAGACCCAGTACTTC. This chain uses TRBV28 with TRBJ2-5; TRBD2 matches 12 bases. V dropped 6 bases and J dropped 1; count of bases not matched to a gene: 6. The CDR3 has 16 amino acids. Per the germline V gene, CDR1 is MDHEN and CDR2 is SYDVKM.

This chain connects TRBV6-4 to TRBJ2-6, with 7 bases aligning to TRBD1. There are 16 residues in the CDR3. The V gene end was trimmed by 6 bases and the J gene end by 0 bases; junction bases not matched to a gene: 5. CDR1 MRHNA and CDR2 SNTAGT come from the germline V gene. This CDR3 is CASRKTGLSGANVLTF. DNA of the CDR3: TGTGCCAGCAGAAAGACAGGGCTCTCTGGGGCCAACGTCCTGACTTTC.

This chain joins TRBV18 and TRBJ2-7; 7 bases map to TRBD2. Germline V gives CDR1 KGHSH, CDR2 LQKENI. Germline trimming cut 4 bases from V and 5 bases from J; bases unmatched to any gene: 11. This CDR3 has 15 amino acids. The CDR3 here is CASSLETSRFNEQYF. The CDR3 coding sequence is TGTGCCAGCTCACTCGAGACTAGCAGATTTAACGAGCAGTACTTC. Full variable domain (rest looked up from reference TRBV18 and TRBJ2-7): NAGVMQNPRHLVRRRGQEARLRCSPMKGHSHVYWYRQLPEEGLKFMVYLQKENIIDESGMPKERFSAEFPKEGPSILRIQQVVRGDSAAYFCASSLETSRFNEQYFGPGTRLTVT.

The chain employs TRBV15 and TRBJ1-5, with D possibly matching TRBD1 (6 bases). This CDR3 has 15 residues. The V end lost 3 bases, the J end lost 7 bases, and 16 bases lay between the germline ends. Germline V lookup: CDR1 LNHNV, CDR2 YYDKDF (reference sequence). CDR3 sequence reads: CATSREQGFKQPQHF. The CDR3 nucleotides read TGTGCCACCAGCAGGGAACAGGGCTTTAAGCAGCCCCAGCATTTT.

This sequence joins TRBV19 and TRBJ1-1, with D perhaps TRBD1 (6 bases). The CDR3 is 14 amino acids. Germline V gives CDR1 LNHDA, CDR2 SQIVND (reference sequence). V was clipped by 6 bases and J by 4 bases, with 15 bases between them. DNA for the CDR3: TGTGCCAGTAGCGACCCGAGGGGGAGCACTGAAGCTTTCTTT. It encodes CASSDPRGSTEAFF.